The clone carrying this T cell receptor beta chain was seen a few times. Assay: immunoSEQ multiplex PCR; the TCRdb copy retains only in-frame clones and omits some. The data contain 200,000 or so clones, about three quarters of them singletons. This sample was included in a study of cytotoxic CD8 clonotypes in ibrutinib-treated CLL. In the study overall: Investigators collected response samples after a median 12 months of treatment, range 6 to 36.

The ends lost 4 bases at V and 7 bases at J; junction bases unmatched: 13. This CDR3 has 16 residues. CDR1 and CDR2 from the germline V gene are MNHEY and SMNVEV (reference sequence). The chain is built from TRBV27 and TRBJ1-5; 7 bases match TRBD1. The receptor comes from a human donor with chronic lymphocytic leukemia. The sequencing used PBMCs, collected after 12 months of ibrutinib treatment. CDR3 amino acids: CASSSQAGGMRQPQHF. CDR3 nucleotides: TGTGCCAGCAGTTCCCAGGCAGGGGGTATGAGACAGCCCCAGCATTTT.